Reported below is one T cell receptor (beta chain). Next came a second PCR, run for about 7 to 12 cycles, which used a sample-barcoded 5' primer along with a J-beta primer mix. TCRdb re-called the 5' RACE reads through MiXCR, storing one row per CDR3 protein. The sample lists 750,000 or so distinct CDR3 sequences; about 25% were seen once. These data come from a study of blood T cells in healthy people across ages. There are 18 residues in the CDR3. The V segment lost 2 bases and the J segment 5 bases; nucleotides outside the gene matches: 11. The V gene's germline CDR1 is WNHNN and CDR2 SYGVQD (reference sequence). The same data also went into a second study, on T cells of mothers and their children. Turning to that study: All extracted RNA went into cDNA synthesis, approximately 1.5 ug per 15 ul. A slight, non-significant increase in overlap was found for related mother-child pairs relative to unrelated pairs.

Sequenced: blood. The rearrangement links TRBV10-1 to TRBJ2-2, with TRBD1 identical over 10 bases. The TCR sequence derives from a boy between 10 and 17 years old in good health. The CDR3 sequence: CASSEIRRDRGETGELFF. In DNA form, the CDR3 reads TGCGCCAGCAGTGAGATCCGGAGGGACAGGGGTGAGACCGGGGAGCTGTTTTTT.